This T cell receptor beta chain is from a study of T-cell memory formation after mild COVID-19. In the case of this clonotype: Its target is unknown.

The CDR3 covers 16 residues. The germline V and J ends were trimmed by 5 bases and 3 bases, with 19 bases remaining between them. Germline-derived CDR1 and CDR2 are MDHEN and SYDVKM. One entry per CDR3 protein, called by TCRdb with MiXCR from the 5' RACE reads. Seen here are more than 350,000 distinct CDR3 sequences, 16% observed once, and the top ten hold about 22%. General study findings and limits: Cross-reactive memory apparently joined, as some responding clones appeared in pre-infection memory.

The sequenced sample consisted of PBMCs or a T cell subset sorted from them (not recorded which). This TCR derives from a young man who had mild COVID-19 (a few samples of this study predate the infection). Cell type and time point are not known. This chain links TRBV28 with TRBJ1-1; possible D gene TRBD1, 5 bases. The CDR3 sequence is CASSPGALDADTEAFF. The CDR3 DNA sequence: TGTGCCAGCAGTCCCGGGGCTCTGGATGCGGACACTGAAGCTTTCTTT.